This T cell receptor beta chain is from a study of cytomegalovirus exposure and HLA in healthy donors. Findings and caveats of the study: Later analysis associated a missense DCLRE1C variant with TCR beta V- and J-gene trimming. In vitro confirmation showed three CMV-associated chains to be CMV antigen specific. Solely CMV serostatus was available to characterize immune exposure. According to an earlier analysis, most TCR beta V segments yielded productive rearrangements about 90% or about 30% of the time.

The count of this clone is one. Antigen unknown. The PCR used 60 Vbeta and 13 Jbeta primers. Libraries were prepared by immunoSEQ multiplex PCR; TCRdb keeps only in-frame clonotypes and omits some of them. The sample carries 98,000 or so clones, roughly 9.1% recorded once. The V gene lost 5 bases and the J gene lost 8 bases, with 13 bases spanning the gap. CDR3 size: 13 residues. From germline, CDR1 is SGHAT and CDR2 FQNNGV. The chain joins TRBV11-2 to TRBJ2-1; D may be TRBD1 (6 bases). The sequenced material came from PBMCs. The source is a man aged 40-50 years in good health and CMV-seropositive. DNA for the CDR3: TGTGCCAGCAGCACAGGGATTTTCGATGAGCAGTTCTTC. This translates into CASSTGIFDEQFF.